This T cell receptor (beta chain) was observed in a study of blood T cell repertoires in COVID-19. This table comes from immunoSEQ multiplex PCR, and its TCRdb copy is limited to in-frame clones, with some not included. The data contain 60,000 to 95,000 clones, 90% of them singletons. The origin of this receptor is a woman of 80 years or more with active or convalescent COVID-19. The sequencing input was peripheral blood.

The CDR3 reads CASSYWTGGQETQYF. The CDR3 region has the DNA TGTGCCAGCAGTTACTGGACAGGGGGCCAAGAGACCCAGTACTTC. The chain uses TRBV6-2 or TRBV6-3 and TRBJ2-5, with 10 bases matching TRBD1. CDR1 and CDR2 (germline): MNHEY, SVGEGT. The length of the CDR3 is 15 residues. Trimming at V came to 1 base and at J to 1 base, leaving 0 bases not matched to a gene.